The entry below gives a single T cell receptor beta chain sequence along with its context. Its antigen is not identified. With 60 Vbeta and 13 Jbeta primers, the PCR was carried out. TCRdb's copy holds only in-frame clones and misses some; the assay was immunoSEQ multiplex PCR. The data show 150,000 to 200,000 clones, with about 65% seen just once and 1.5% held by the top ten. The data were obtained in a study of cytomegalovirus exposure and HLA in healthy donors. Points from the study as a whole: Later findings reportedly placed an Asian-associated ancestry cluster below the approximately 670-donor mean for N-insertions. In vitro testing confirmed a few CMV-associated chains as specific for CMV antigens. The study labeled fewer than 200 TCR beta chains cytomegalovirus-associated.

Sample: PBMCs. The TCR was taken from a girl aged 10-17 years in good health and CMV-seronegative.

In nucleotides, the CDR3 is TGTGCCAGCAGCATCTCCCGGGACTCCCAGCTGAACACTGAAGCTTTCTTT. It specifies CASSISRDSQLNTEAFF. The chain uses TRBV7-8 and TRBJ1-1; D possibly corresponds to TRBD1 (5 bases). V gave up 5 bases and J gave up 0 bases, with 19 bases separating them. Germline loops: CDR1 SGHVS, CDR2 FQNEAQ. The CDR3 sequence is 17 residues long.